Included here is one T cell receptor (beta chain) sequence, with context. Ten or more counts support this clonotype. What this receptor recognizes is not known. No base qualities exist here, and no much larger clone lies one base off it. The sample comes from a study of T cell repertoires and leukemia-associated antigens (dated by TCRdb to between 2017 and 2020). Describing the broader study: Each sample yielded about 5.1 to 6.6 million read pairs and about 3.3 to 5.0 million effective reads, approximately 15 million effective reads overall. Using in vitro peptide stimulation of healthy T cells, the study sought to determine the antigen recognized by a TCR Vbeta21 clone earlier detected in CML patients. The research as a whole found: The antigen specificity and function of the expanded clones were not directly tested, and further investigation of both was required. Across the four groups, there were no significant differences in the numbers of Vbeta genes (about 58), Jbeta genes (roughly 15), VDJ rearrangements, or unique CDR3s.

Total RNA was extracted from the cultured T cells with TRIzol reagent. TCRbeta libraries were amplified from RNA using 5' rapid amplification of cDNA ends (5'RACE). Before sequencing, Qubit, an Agilent instrument, and quantitative PCR were used to check library concentration and integrity. A commercial service provider sequenced the qualified libraries on Illumina HiSeq or MiSeq. As for how the authors treated the data: TCR sequences in each sample were identified using MiXCR version 1.8.2. To qualify, a clone needed a CDR3 longer than four amino acids, an in-frame nucleotide length, and no stop codon. An effective read was defined as a read containing the complete CDR3 structure. RT-PCR with 24 Vbeta primers, GeneScan spectratyping, and Sanger sequencing were used to validate the expanded clones. TCRdb trimmed the raw reads at Q25, called clones with MiXCR and kept productive beta chains. Each entry is one CDR3 protein sequence, shown with its most common DNA and genes. What appears here as the V and J calls and clone size reflects TCRdb's work, not the paper's. This sample lists 10,000 to 12,000 distinct CDR3 sequences; approximately 43% were detected once. The leading ten clones occupy 25% to 30% of the sample.

V has 5 bases trimmed and J has 7 bases trimmed; junction bases matching no gene number 10. CDR1 and CDR2 are read off the germline V gene as SGHVT and SQSDAQ. The CDR3 contains 14 residues, cysteine and phenylalanine counted. The retained sequence is limited to the CDR3, 42 bases, with the frame set at the first base. As a first step, the CD3+ T cells were left to rest overnight in RPMI 1640 lacking fetal bovine serum, at approximately 2.7 million cells/mL. CD3+ T cells were isolated from PBMCs with MACS immunomagnetic beads following the manufacturer's instructions. This sequence was found in a female donor in good health. The sequenced sample consisted of CD3+ T cells sorted from blood and cultured. The chain employs TRBV7-4 and TRBJ1-1, and TRBD1 aligns with 7 junction nucleotides. The DNA sequence is given as TGTGCCAGCAGCGACAGGGTTGGGAGTATTGAAGCTTTCTTT. It encodes CASSDRVGSIEAFF.